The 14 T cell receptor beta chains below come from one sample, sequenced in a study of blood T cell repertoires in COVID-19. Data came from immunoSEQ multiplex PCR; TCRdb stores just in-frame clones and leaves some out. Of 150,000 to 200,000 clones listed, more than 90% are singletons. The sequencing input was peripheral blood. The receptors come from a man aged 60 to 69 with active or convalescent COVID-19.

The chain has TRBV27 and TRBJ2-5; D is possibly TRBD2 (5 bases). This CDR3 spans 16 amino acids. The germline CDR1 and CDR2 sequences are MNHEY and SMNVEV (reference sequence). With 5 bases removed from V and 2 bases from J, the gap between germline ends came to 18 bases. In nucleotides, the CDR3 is TGTGCCAGCAGTCCTATTATTAGCGCTCTTCAAGAGACCCAGTACTTC. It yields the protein CASSPIISALQETQYF.

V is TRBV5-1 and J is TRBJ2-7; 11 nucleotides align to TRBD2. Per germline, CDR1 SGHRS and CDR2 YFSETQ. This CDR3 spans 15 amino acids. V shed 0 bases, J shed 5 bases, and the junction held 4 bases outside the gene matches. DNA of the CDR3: TGCGCCAGCAGCTTGGGTAGCGGGGGGGCTCACGAGCAGTACTTC. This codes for CASSLGSGGAHEQYF.

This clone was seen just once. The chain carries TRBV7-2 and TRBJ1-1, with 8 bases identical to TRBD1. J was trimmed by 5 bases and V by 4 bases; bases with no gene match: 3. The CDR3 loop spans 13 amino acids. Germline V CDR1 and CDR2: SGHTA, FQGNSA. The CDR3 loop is CASSSQGATEAFF. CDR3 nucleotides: TGTGCCAGCAGCTCCCAGGGGGCGACTGAAGCTTTCTTT.

The CDR3 bases are TGTGCCAGCACCCCCTTCAGCGGGAGCTCCTACAATGAGCAGTTCTTC. Its protein product is CASTPFSGSSYNEQFF. The chain joins TRBV11-2 to TRBJ2-1; 8 nucleotides line up with TRBD2. There are 16 residues in the CDR3. Germline-derived CDR1 and CDR2 are SGHAT and FQNNGV. V dropped 7 bases and J dropped 0; count of bases not matched to a gene: 8.

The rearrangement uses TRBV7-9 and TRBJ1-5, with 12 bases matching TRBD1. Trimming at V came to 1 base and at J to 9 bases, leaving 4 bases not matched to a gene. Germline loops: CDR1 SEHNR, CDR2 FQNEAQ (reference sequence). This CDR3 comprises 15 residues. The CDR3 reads CASSLGGTGGRPQHF. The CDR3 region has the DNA TGTGCCAGCAGCTTAGGGGGGACAGGGGGCCGGCCCCAGCATTTT.

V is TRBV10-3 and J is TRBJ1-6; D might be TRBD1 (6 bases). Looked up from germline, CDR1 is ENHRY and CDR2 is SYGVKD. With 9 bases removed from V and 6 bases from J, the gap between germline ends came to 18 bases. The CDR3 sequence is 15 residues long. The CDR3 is CAISPEAGVNSPLHF. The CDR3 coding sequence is TGTGCCATTTCCCCCGAGGCAGGGGTTAATTCACCCCTCCACTTT.

CDR3 nucleotide sequence: TGTGCCAGCAGTTTTACAGGGAACACTGAAGCTTTCTTT. This gives the protein CASSFTGNTEAFF. The chain has TRBV12-3 or TRBV12-4 and TRBJ1-1; weak D call: TRBD1 (5 bases). Between the trimmed V and J ends, which lost 3 bases and 1 base, there was a span of 6 bases. This CDR3 comprises 13 residues.

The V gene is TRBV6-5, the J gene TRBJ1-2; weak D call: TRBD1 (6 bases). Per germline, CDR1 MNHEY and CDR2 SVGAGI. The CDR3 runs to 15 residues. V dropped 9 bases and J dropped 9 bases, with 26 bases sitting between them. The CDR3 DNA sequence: TGTGCCAGTTCGATCCCCTGGGGTCAGGGGATATGCTACACCTTC. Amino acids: CASSIPWGQGICYTF.

This chain's CDR3 is CASSDMGLAGGNEQFF. Written as DNA, the CDR3 is TGTGCCAGCAGTGATATGGGACTAGCGGGAGGGAACGAGCAGTTCTTC. V and J are TRBV6-1 and TRBJ2-1; 16 nucleotides agree with TRBD2. The CDR3 has 16 residues. From germline, CDR1 is MNHNS and CDR2 SASEGT. Losses at the gene ends were 3 bases for V and 10 bases for J; bases not matched to a gene: 6.

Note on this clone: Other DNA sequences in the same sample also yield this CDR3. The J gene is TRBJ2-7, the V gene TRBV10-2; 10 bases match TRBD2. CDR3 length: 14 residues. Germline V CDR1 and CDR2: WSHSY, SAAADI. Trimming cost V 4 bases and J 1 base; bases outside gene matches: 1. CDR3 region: CASSGTSGSYEQYF. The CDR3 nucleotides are TGCGCCAGCAGTGGGACTAGCGGTTCCTACGAGCAGTACTTC.

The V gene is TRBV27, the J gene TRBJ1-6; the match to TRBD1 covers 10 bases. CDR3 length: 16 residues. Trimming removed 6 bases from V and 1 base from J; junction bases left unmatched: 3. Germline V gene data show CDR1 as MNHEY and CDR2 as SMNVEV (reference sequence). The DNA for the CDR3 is TGTGCCAGCAGGGACAGGGGGAATTCCTATAATTCACCCCTCCACTTT. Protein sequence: CASRDRGNSYNSPLHF.

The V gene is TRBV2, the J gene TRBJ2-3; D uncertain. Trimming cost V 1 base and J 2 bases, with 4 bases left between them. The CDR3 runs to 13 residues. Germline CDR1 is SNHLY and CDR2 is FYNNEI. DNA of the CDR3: TGTGCCAGCAGTGAAGTAGCCACAGATACGCAGTATTTT. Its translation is CASSEVATDTQYF.

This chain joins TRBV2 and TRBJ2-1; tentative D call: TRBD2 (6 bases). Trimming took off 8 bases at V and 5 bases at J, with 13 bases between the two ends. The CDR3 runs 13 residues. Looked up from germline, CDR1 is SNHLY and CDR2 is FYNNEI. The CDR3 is CASQVGGNNEQFF. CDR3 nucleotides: TGTGCCAGCCAGGTTGGGGGGAACAATGAGCAGTTCTTC.

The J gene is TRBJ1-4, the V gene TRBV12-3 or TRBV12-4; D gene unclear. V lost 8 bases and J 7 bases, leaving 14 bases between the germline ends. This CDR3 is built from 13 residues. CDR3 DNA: TGTGCCAGCGTAAGAGGATTTGGTGAAAAACTGTTTTTT. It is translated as CASVRGFGEKLFF.